A single sample gave rise to the 17 T cell receptor beta chains below, sequenced in a study of glioma-infiltrating T cells after dendritic cell vaccination. Produced via immunoSEQ multiplex PCR; TCRdb's table is partial and in-frame only. The sample lists under 70,000 clones; about 81% were seen once. The sequences come from blood, collected before dendritic cell vaccination. The receptor set was obtained from a human donor with glioblastoma.

This clone has just one count. This chain joins TRBV6-1 and TRBJ1-5; TRBD1 agrees at 9 bases. The V gene's germline CDR1 is MNHNS and CDR2 SASEGT. The V gene end was trimmed by 6 bases and the J gene end by 5 bases; junction bases not matched to a gene: 5. The CDR3 runs to 14 residues. The CDR3 DNA follows: TGTGCCAGCAGGGATACAGGGGGCTATCAGCCCCAGCATTTT. Residues: CASRDTGGYQPQHF.

This chain joins TRBV7-9 and TRBJ1-5; D might be TRBD1 (5 bases). Germline-derived CDR1 and CDR2 are SEHNR and FQNEAQ (reference sequence). V shed 4 bases and J shed 0 bases, with 7 bases lying between them. The CDR3 runs to 14 residues. The CDR3 sequence: CASSWQGSNQPQHF. CDR3 DNA: TGTGCCAGCAGCTGGCAGGGTAGCAATCAGCCCCAGCATTTT.

The gene calls are TRBV7-2 and TRBJ2-5; 10 nucleotides line up with TRBD2. Germline V CDR1 and CDR2: SGHTA, FQGNSA. Germline trimming cut 0 bases from V and 9 bases from J; bases unmatched to any gene: 7. The CDR3 spans 15 residues. This CDR3 is CASSLARGSGGAQYF. CDR3 nucleotides: TGTGCCAGCAGCTTAGCGAGGGGCAGCGGGGGGGCCCAGTACTTC.

This rearrangement joins TRBV7-8 to TRBJ1-5; D uncertain. The CDR3 has 15 residues. The germline gives CDR1 SGHVS, CDR2 FQNEAQ. Trimming took 5 bases from V and 2 from J, leaving 13 bases between them. The CDR3 nucleotides are TGTGCCAGCAGCGACGCAGGAATTGGCAATCAGCCCCAGCATTTT. This sequence encodes CASSDAGIGNQPQHF.

J is TRBJ2-4 and V is TRBV10-2, with D tentatively TRBD2 (5 bases). This CDR3 region has 16 residues. The germline V gene encodes CDR1 WSHSY and CDR2 SAAADI. Trimming removed 4 bases at V and 2 bases at J, with 15 bases between. The CDR3 DNA reads as TGCGCCAGCAGTGTGCGTCTAGCAGGTACCAAAAACATTCAGTACTTC. Translating it yields CASSVRLAGTKNIQYF.

The chain combines TRBV18 with TRBJ2-1, with 15 positions matching TRBD2. The junction had 15 bases not matched to a gene; V was cut back by 6 bases and J by 6 bases. Germline V lookup: CDR1 KGHSH, CDR2 LQKENI. This CDR3 region has 19 residues. The CDR3 region has the DNA TGTGCCAGCTCGCGAAATAACCCCGGACTAGCGGGGGGGCTCAATGAGCAGTTCTTC. Translating it yields CASSRNNPGLAGGLNEQFF.

J is TRBJ2-5 and V is TRBV11-2, with 8 positions matching TRBD2. The junction had 6 bases not matched to a gene; V was cut back by 6 bases and J by 0 bases. Germline V gene lookup returns CDR1 SGHAT and CDR2 FQNNGV. This CDR3 is 15 amino acids long. The CDR3 protein is CASSVGGGYQETQYF. The CDR3 nucleotides are TGTGCCAGCAGTGTCGGGGGGGGTTACCAAGAGACCCAGTACTTC.

This chain uses TRBV18 with TRBJ2-7; D possibly corresponds to TRBD2 (6 bases). In germline, CDR1 is KGHSH, CDR2 LQKENI. The CDR3 covers 15 residues. V lost 3 bases to trimming and J lost 12 bases, with 24 bases between them. CDR3 loop: CASSPSSGVDGFRYF. CDR3 coding DNA: TGTGCCAGCTCACCTTCTTCGGGAGTTGATGGTTTTCGGTACTTC.

The V call is TRBV6-5, the J call TRBJ2-3, with 8 positions matching TRBD1. V shed 6 bases, J shed 3 bases, and the junction held 5 bases outside the gene matches. Germline assignment: CDR1 MNHEY and CDR2 SVGAGI. This CDR3 is built from 14 residues. The CDR3 DNA follows: TGTGCCAGCAGGGACAGGGTTTTAACAGATACGCAGTATTTT. Translated: CASRDRVLTDTQYF.

This clone appeared a single time. The V and J genes are TRBV5-1 and TRBJ2-7, with 7 bases that match TRBD1. The length of the CDR3 is 14 residues. CDR1 and CDR2 from the germline V gene are SGHRS and YFSETQ. The trim removed 3 bases at V and 4 bases at J, leaving 7 bases unmatched. The CDR3 reads CASSSLDREYEQYF. The CDR3 nucleotides read TGCGCCAGCAGCTCCCTAGACAGGGAATACGAGCAGTACTTC.

V and J are TRBV18 and TRBJ2-7, with TRBD1 matching over 10 bases. The J segment lost 6 bases and the V segment lost 4 bases, leaving 18 bases of the junction unmatched. The CDR3 covers 18 residues. Looked up from germline, CDR1 is KGHSH and CDR2 is LQKENI. CDR3 bases: TGTGCCAGCTCACAAGGACAGGGGGGCCAACCCCTCTCTTCCGAGCAGTACTTC. Protein product: CASSQGQGGQPLSSEQYF.

CDR3 sequence: CASSLERGPTDTQYF. The DNA of the CDR3 is TGTGCCAGCAGCTTGGAAAGGGGGCCTACAGATACGCAGTATTTT. The genes are TRBV5-4 and TRBJ2-3; 7 bases map to TRBD1. The CDR3 spans 15 residues. The germline V gene has CDR1 SGHNT and CDR2 YYREEE (reference sequence). J was trimmed by 3 bases and V by 0 bases; bases with no gene match: 4.

CDR3 residues: CASSPVSRGGGEKLFF. The CDR3 DNA reads as TGTGCCAGCAGCCCCGTGTCGCGAGGGGGCGGTGAAAAACTGTTTTTT. This sequence joins TRBV11-2 and TRBJ1-4; 7 nucleotides match TRBD1. With V trimmed by 5 bases and J by 7 bases, 13 bases remained unmatched. Germline-derived CDR1 and CDR2 are SGHAT and FQNNGV. The length of the CDR3 is 16 residues.

V and J are TRBV4-2 and TRBJ2-5; tentatively, D is TRBD2 (5 bases). Germline CDR1 and CDR2: LGHNA and YNFKEQ. V was clipped by 4 bases and J by 0 bases, with 21 bases between them. The CDR3 sequence is 18 residues long. CDR3 DNA sequence: TGTGCCAGCAGCCCGCGAGGGTGGGCGGTCGGGGACCAAGAGACCCAGTACTTC. Translation: CASSPRGWAVGDQETQYF.

This chain uses TRBV7-2 with TRBJ2-1; maybe TRBD2 (6 bases). V lost 1 base and J lost 13, with 14 bases in between. The germline gives CDR1 SGHTA, CDR2 FQGNSA. The CDR3 loop spans 13 amino acids. In nucleotides, the CDR3 is TGTGCCAGCAGCTTAGACAGGCTGGGAGGCCAGTTCTTC. This sequence encodes CASSLDRLGGQFF.

This chain joins TRBV27 and TRBJ1-1; D ambiguous. Germline-derived CDR1 and CDR2 are MNHEY and SMNVEV (reference sequence). Trimming took 2 bases from V and 6 from J, leaving 10 bases between them. This CDR3 spans 13 amino acids. The CDR3 DNA follows: TGTGCCAGCAGTTTAATTTCCGGGGCTGAAGCTTTCTTT. As protein: CASSLISGAEAFF.

In regard to this clone: This sample also contains other DNA sequences that code for the same CDR3. The gene calls are TRBV11-3 and TRBJ2-3; D may be TRBD1 (6 bases). CDR3 size: 14 residues. Trimming pared 3 bases from V and 0 bases from J, leaving 7 bases between. Germline CDR1 and CDR2: SGHNT and YENEEA. CDR3 amino acids: CASSLGASTDTQYF. The DNA for the CDR3 is TGTGCCAGCAGCTTGGGGGCCAGCACAGATACGCAGTATTTT.